This T cell receptor beta chain came from a study of shared clonotypes between healthy human individuals. Across the whole study: Each donor contributed plates that comprised three CD4 naive, three CD4 memory, two CD8 naive and one CD8 memory.

After removal of 4 bases from V and 7 bases from J, the junction contained 8 bases not matched to a gene. From germline, CDR1 is SEHNR and CDR2 FQNEAQ (reference sequence). The length of the CDR3 is 15 residues. General study results and limits: Compared with clonotypes that all four donors shared, non-shared clonotypes had lower generation probabilities.

Concerning this clone: Its antigen is unidentified.

Those who donated were healthy HIV-negative adults, with no recent acute infections or vaccinations reported. Repertoires were generated with immunoSEQ multiplex PCR, while TCRdb's copy carries only in-frame clones and drops some. The sample has 2 million to 2.5 million clones, approximately 96% seen once. This rearrangement joins TRBV7-9 to TRBJ1-4, with 8 positions matching TRBD1. The sequence was obtained from a man between 18 and 29 years old in good health. Sequenced material: naive CD4+ T cells sorted from blood. Subset described: CD45RA+ positively selected. The CDR3 here is CASSSTQGAFEKLFF. The CDR3, as DNA: TGTGCCAGCAGCTCCACGCAGGGGGCCTTTGAAAAACTGTTTTTT.